This TCR beta chain was retrieved from a study of blood T cell repertoires in COVID-19. On the study more broadly: From the United States, Italy and Spain came samples of acute and convalescent COVID-19. PBMCs, B-cell-depleted T cells, or T cells were the source of the cDNA or gDNA that made up the material.

V was pared by 4 bases and J by 12 bases, with 19 bases between. The CDR3 runs to 13 residues. Per the germline V gene, CDR1 is GTSNPN and CDR2 is SVGIG (reference sequence). In the original analysis: Amplification with reference gene primers provided the estimates of nucleated cell counts. Here immunoSEQ multiplex PCR was the method, and the copy in TCRdb shows in-frame clones only, minus some. Clone size and the V and J calls come from that table; the DNA yielded D and trimming. This table holds 190,000 or so clones, approximately 90% found once. The receptor comes from a woman under 30 who had recovered from COVID-19. The rearrangement joins TRBV30 to TRBJ2-1; D not resolved. The sequenced sample was peripheral blood. CDR3 nucleotides: TGTGCCTGGACTCCACCCATCGGCCGCGGGCAGTTCTTC. As protein: CAWTPPIGRGQFF.